The 30 T cell receptor beta chains presented below share a single source sample, sequenced in a study of Ad26.COV2.S vaccination and SARS-CoV-2 variants. Treatment denoted: over 15 received Ad26.COV2.S at low or high dose, single or two shots; about five received placebo; per-sample allocation not given. Samples came from day 63 after the first vaccine or placebo injection. TCRdb's table, derived via immunoSEQ multiplex PCR, lists solely in-frame clones and lacks some. In the table there are 400,000 to 450,000 clones, around 90% of which are singletons. This specimen consisted of peripheral blood, obtained in a trial of Ad26.COV2.S vaccine versus placebo. Receptors originate from a person between 18 and 65 years old who received the Ad26.COV2.S COVID-19 vaccine or a placebo.

This sequence joins TRBV6-5 and TRBJ2-1, with a tentative D call TRBD2 (6 bases). Germline V gene sequence: CDR1 MNHEY, CDR2 SVGAGI. The CDR3 is made up of 15 amino acids. V was trimmed by 1 base and J by 4 bases, leaving 11 bases between them. The CDR3 DNA follows: TGTGCCAGCAGTTACTTTAGCGGAACATACAATGAGCAGTTCTTC. Protein sequence: CASSYFSGTYNEQFF.

The chain has TRBV13 and TRBJ1-4, with a possible D match to TRBD1 (6 bases). The V end lost 5 bases, the J end lost 8 bases, and 21 bases lay between the germline ends. This CDR3 is built from 16 residues. CDR1 is PRHDT and CDR2 is FYEKMQ in the germline V gene (reference sequence). For the CDR3, the DNA is TGTGCCAGCAGCCATCAGCAGGGGCAGCGGAGGGAAAAACTGTTTTTT. This translates into CASSHQQGQRREKLFF.

The chain employs TRBV7-6 and TRBJ2-1, with D perhaps matching TRBD1 (5 bases). The CDR3 contains 14 residues. V dropped 3 bases and J dropped 8 bases, with 14 bases sitting between them. Germline lookup yields CDR1 SGHVS and CDR2 FNYEAQ. In DNA form, the CDR3 reads TGTGCCAGCAGCTTGGCCTTAGGGGCGGATGAGCAGTTCTTC. This encodes CASSLALGADEQFF.

The chain carries TRBV19 and TRBJ2-1; 8 nucleotides align to TRBD1. Germline trimming cut 5 bases from V and 12 bases from J; bases unmatched to any gene: 12. CDR3 length: 14 amino acids. The germline CDR1 and CDR2 sequences are LNHDA and SQIVND (reference sequence). As DNA, the CDR3 is TGTGCCAGTAGTCCCACTGCCGGACAGGGCCGGCAGTTCTTC. This gives the protein CASSPTAGQGRQFF.

This rearrangement joins TRBV5-1 to TRBJ1-2; D unresolved. CDR3 length: 14 residues. V was cut by 0 bases and J by 6 bases, with 12 bases left in between. Germline-derived CDR1 and CDR2 are SGHRS and YFSETQ. The CDR3 bases are TGCGCCAGCAGCTTGGAGTCTGGGCACGATGGCTACACCTTC. Translating gives CASSLESGHDGYTF.

In its sample, this clone was seen once. The chain has TRBV4-3 and TRBJ2-1; D gene uncertain. The CDR3 has 15 amino acids. Trimming left V 5 bases short and J 2 bases short, with 13 bases between. Germline CDR1 LGHNA, CDR2 YSLEER. The CDR3 is CASSIDRWPYNEQFF. In nucleotides, the CDR3 is TGCGCCAGCAGCATAGATAGGTGGCCCTACAATGAGCAGTTCTTC.

Written as DNA, the CDR3 is TGCGCCAGCAGCCAAGATATGAGCGTCGAGGCCGGGGAGCTGTTTTTT. Translating gives CASSQDMSVEAGELFF. The chain links TRBV4-3 to TRBJ2-2; D ambiguous. Trimming took 0 bases from V and 6 from J, leaving 14 bases between them. Germline assignment: CDR1 LGHNA and CDR2 YSLEER. This CDR3 contains 16 residues.

Details on this clone: The same CDR3 can be traced to other DNA sequences in this sample. V usage is TRBV19 and J usage is TRBJ2-1; perhaps D is TRBD1 or TRBD2 (5 bases each). Looked up from germline, CDR1 is LNHDA and CDR2 is SQIVND (reference sequence). This CDR3 spans 15 amino acids. With 4 bases removed from V and 0 bases from J, the gap between germline ends came to 10 bases. The DNA of the CDR3 is TGTGCCAGTAGTACTTCCGGGACCTCCTACAATGAGCAGTTCTTC. It is translated as CASSTSGTSYNEQFF.

The CDR3 sequence is CASSYRGRADPYEQYF. CDR3 sequence (DNA): TGTGCCAGCAGTTATCGCGGGAGGGCCGACCCCTACGAGCAGTACTTC. The V call is TRBV6-2 or TRBV6-3, the J call TRBJ2-7; the match to TRBD2 covers 9 bases. The germline CDR1 and CDR2 sequences are MNHEY and SVGEGT. J gave up 2 bases and V 3 bases, and 8 bases lay outside the gene matches. This CDR3 region has 16 residues.

J is TRBJ2-7 and V is TRBV27; perhaps TRBD2 as D (6 bases). The V end lost 3 bases, the J end lost 3 bases, and 12 bases lay between the germline ends. The germline CDR1 and CDR2 sequences are MNHEY and SMNVEV (reference sequence). The CDR3 runs to 14 residues. The CDR3 sequence: CASSFGGYGYEQYF. Written as DNA, the CDR3 is TGTGCCAGCAGTTTTGGGGGGTATGGCTACGAGCAGTACTTC.

The rearrangement links TRBV6-2 or TRBV6-3 to TRBJ2-7; 7 bases map to TRBD2. CDR1 is MNHEY and CDR2 is SVGEGT in the germline V gene. Trimming at V came to 0 bases and at J to 7 bases, leaving 12 bases not matched to a gene. CDR3 size: 16 residues. This CDR3 is CASSYSTSGAFEEQYF. CDR3 DNA: TGTGCCAGCAGTTACTCGACAAGCGGGGCCTTCGAGGAGCAGTACTTC.

This chain connects TRBV10-3 to TRBJ2-3; TRBD2 agrees at 15 bases. The J segment lost 6 bases and the V segment lost 4 bases, leaving 17 bases of the junction unmatched. The germline V gene encodes CDR1 ENHRY and CDR2 SYGVKD. The CDR3 runs 20 residues. CDR3 protein: CAISVSPGLAGGGLKDTQYF. The CDR3, as DNA: TGTGCCATCAGTGTTTCTCCGGGACTAGCGGGAGGAGGGCTGAAGGATACGCAGTATTTT.

This chain uses TRBV20-1 with TRBJ2-7; possible D gene TRBD2, 5 bases. Trimming stripped 3 bases from V and 7 bases from J, with 16 bases between. Germline V gives CDR1 DFQATT, CDR2 SNEGSKA (reference sequence). This CDR3 has 13 residues. CDR3 nucleotide sequence: TGCAGTGCTAGTCAGACTCGCTCGGGGGAGCAGTACTTC. Translated: CSASQTRSGEQYF.

The chain joins TRBV28 to TRBJ2-1; 11 bases fit TRBD2. Germline CDR1 and CDR2: MDHEN and SYDVKM. CDR3 length: 15 amino acids. The V gene end was trimmed by 2 bases and the J gene end by 7 bases; junction bases not matched to a gene: 4. The CDR3 sequence: CASSLISGRVNEQFF. The DNA for the CDR3 is TGTGCCAGCAGTTTAATTAGCGGGAGGGTGAATGAGCAGTTCTTC.

The chain uses TRBV7-2 and TRBJ2-2, with D possibly TRBD2 on 5 matching bases. Germline V CDR1 and CDR2: SGHTA, FQGNSA. This CDR3 has 16 residues. The germline V and J ends were trimmed by 1 base and 5 bases, with 14 bases remaining between them. CDR3 sequence (DNA): TGTGCCAGCAGCTTAGTTGGGAGTAAGGGAACCGGGGAGCTGTTTTTT. Amino acids: CASSLVGSKGTGELFF.

V usage is TRBV7-3 and J usage is TRBJ1-6; a possible D gene is TRBD1 (6 bases). V was shortened by 1 base and J by 5 bases, with 15 bases between the two germline ends. Germline loops: CDR1 SGHTA, CDR2 FQGTGA. The CDR3 runs 17 residues. CDR3 amino acids: CASSLKPPGVNNSPLHF. The CDR3 DNA reads as TGTGCCAGCAGCTTAAAGCCTCCAGGGGTAAATAATTCACCCCTCCACTTT.

This chain connects TRBV4-3 to TRBJ2-7; tentative D call: TRBD1 (6 bases). Germline CDR1 and CDR2: LGHNA and YSLEER. The CDR3 sequence is 15 residues long. Trimming stripped 4 bases from V and 1 base from J, with 14 bases between. The CDR3 spells CASSRDRDNSYEQYF. The CDR3 region has the DNA TGCGCCAGCAGCCGAGACCGGGACAATTCCTACGAGCAGTACTTC.

The chain employs TRBV10-3 and TRBJ2-7; D not certain. The CDR3 extends over 12 amino acids. V gave up 2 bases and J gave up 4 bases, with 6 bases separating them. Germline V gene lookup returns CDR1 ENHRY and CDR2 SYGVKD. CDR3 protein: CAISEAPYEQYF. The CDR3 region has the DNA TGTGCCATCAGTGAGGCCCCATACGAGCAGTACTTC.

V and J are TRBV9 and TRBJ2-3; 14 nucleotides match TRBD2. Per the germline V gene, CDR1 is SGDLS and CDR2 is YYNGEE. This CDR3 has 17 amino acids. V shed 4 bases, J shed 5 bases, and the junction held 9 bases outside the gene matches. Here the CDR3 reads CASSLGTSGSWGDTQYF. The DNA of the CDR3 is TGTGCCAGCAGCCTCGGGACTAGCGGGAGTTGGGGAGATACGCAGTATTTT.

About this clone itself: The same CDR3 also results from other DNA sequences found in this sample. This rearrangement joins TRBV27 to TRBJ2-1, with 9 bases identical to TRBD1. The CDR3 sequence is 14 residues long. V gave up 5 bases and J gave up 4 bases; unmatched junction bases: 3. Germline CDR1 and CDR2: MNHEY and SMNVEV (reference sequence). The CDR3 DNA follows: TGTGCCAGCAGTCCAGGGACAGGGTACAATGAGCAGTTCTTC. This codes for CASSPGTGYNEQFF.

V is TRBV11-2 and J is TRBJ2-1; D may match TRBD1 or TRBD2 (5 bases each). V lost 6 bases to trimming and J lost 3 bases, with 9 bases between them. The CDR3 loop spans 13 amino acids. Germline V gene lookup returns CDR1 SGHAT and CDR2 FQNNGV. CDR3 bases: TGTGCCAGCAGTCGGGACGTCTACAATGAGCAGTTCTTC. Translation gives CASSRDVYNEQFF.

The V and J genes are TRBV29-1 and TRBJ1-2; no clear D gene. Trimming stripped 6 bases from V and 4 bases from J, with 12 bases between. The CDR3 is 12 amino acids. The germline V gene has CDR1 SQVTM and CDR2 ANQGSEA. The CDR3 region has the DNA TGCAGCGTCGCCCTGACTTTCTATGGCTACACCTTC. Translating gives CSVALTFYGYTF.

J is TRBJ2-5 and V is TRBV7-2; D not certain. CDR1 SGHTA and CDR2 FQGNSA come from the germline V gene. V lost 2 bases and J lost 1, with 17 bases in between. The CDR3 totals 17 residues. CDR3 sequence (DNA): TGTGCCAGCAGCTTACTCTCCTTTAGGGTATTCCAAGAGACCCAGTACTTC. It specifies CASSLLSFRVFQETQYF.

The rearrangement joins TRBV28 to TRBJ2-5, with TRBD2 matching over 10 bases. The CDR3 loop spans 15 amino acids. V shed 2 bases and J 2 bases; nucleotides not matched to a gene: 2. The germline V gene encodes CDR1 MDHEN and CDR2 SYDVKM. CDR3 in amino acids: CASSLLAGAQETQYF. The CDR3 DNA is TGTGCCAGCAGTTTACTAGCGGGAGCACAAGAGACCCAGTACTTC.

The gene calls are TRBV5-4 and TRBJ1-2; 7 bases fit TRBD1. Looked up from germline, CDR1 is SGHNT and CDR2 is YYREEE (reference sequence). Trimming removed 0 bases from V and 1 base from J; junction bases left unmatched: 3. The CDR3 contains 15 residues. The CDR3 coding sequence is TGTGCCAGCAGCTTGGTAGGGGGCGGTAACTATGGCTACACCTTC. Its translation: CASSLVGGGNYGYTF.

The gene calls are TRBV2 and TRBJ2-4; the D gene could be TRBD1 or TRBD2 (5 bases each). V was trimmed by 8 bases and J by 0 bases, leaving 11 bases between them. Germline-derived CDR1 and CDR2 are SNHLY and FYNNEI. The CDR3 has 14 amino acids. CDR3 in DNA: TGTGCCAGCGGACAAAGCGGAGCCAAAAACATTCAGTACTTC. Translated, it gives CASGQSGAKNIQYF. Complete variable domain (other parts from reference TRBV2 and TRBJ2-4): EPEVTQTPSHQVTQMGQEVILRCVPISNHLYFYWYRQILGQKVEFLVSFYNNEISEKSEIFDDQFSVERPDGSNFTLKIRSTKLEDSAMYFCASGQSGAKNIQYFGAGTRLSVL.

V and J are TRBV4-1 and TRBJ2-3; 10 positions agree with TRBD1. Germline CDR1 is MGHRA and CDR2 is YSYEKL. The CDR3 is 19 residues long. Trimming removed 4 bases from V and 2 bases from J; junction bases left unmatched: 15. The CDR3: CASSPRTGGKAGVTDTQYF. The CDR3 nucleotides are TGCGCCAGCAGCCCGCGGACAGGGGGAAAAGCGGGAGTCACAGATACGCAGTATTTT.

The chain joins TRBV19 to TRBJ1-5; 11 nucleotides align to TRBD1. J gave up 7 bases and V 5 bases, and 7 bases lay outside the gene matches. There are 15 residues in the CDR3. The V gene's germline CDR1 is LNHDA and CDR2 SQIVND (reference sequence). CDR3 coding DNA: TGTGCCAGTAGTCAGGACAGGGGGCGAGGACAGCCCCAGCATTTT. Translating gives CASSQDRGRGQPQHF.

This chain links TRBV6-5 with TRBJ2-7; 8 positions match TRBD1. With V trimmed by 7 bases and J by 5 bases, 10 bases remained unmatched. Per germline, CDR1 MNHEY and CDR2 SVGAGI. This CDR3 region has 14 residues. The CDR3 DNA follows: TGTGCCAGCACCACCCAGGGGGCGGCTAACGAGCAGTACTTC. Amino acid sequence: CASTTQGAANEQYF.

The chain carries TRBV6-5 and TRBJ1-1; D might be TRBD1 (5 bases). CDR3 size: 11 residues. CDR1 and CDR2 from the germline V gene are MNHEY and SVGAGI. Trimming took 7 bases from V and 3 from J, leaving 6 bases between them. This CDR3 reads CASTRDTEAFF. CDR3 DNA: TGTGCCAGCACCAGGGACACTGAAGCTTTCTTT.